The 26 T cell receptor beta chains reported below all come from one sample, sequenced in a study of T cells after yellow fever vaccination. TCRdb reprocessed the 5' RACE reads via MiXCR and lists one record per CDR3 protein. The table records 400,000 to 450,000 distinct CDR3 sequences, around 20% of them present only once. The sequencing here drew on PBMCs, taken before the yellow fever booster vaccination. The receptors originated from a man aged 18 to 35 who received the YFV17D yellow fever vaccine.

The chain recombines TRBV4-2 with TRBJ1-4; a weak D match, TRBD1 (5 bases). The germline V and J ends were trimmed by 7 bases and 0 bases, with 15 bases remaining between them. The germline V gene encodes CDR1 LGHNA and CDR2 YNFKEQ. The CDR3 covers 16 residues. CDR3 sequence reads: CASTRSAGATNEKLFF. The CDR3 nucleotides read TGTGCCAGCACTCGGTCCGCGGGGGCAACTAATGAAAAACTGTTTTTT.

This clonotype was detected only a few times. DNA for the CDR3: TGTGCCAGCAGCGTAGAGGACAGCGGCACAGATACGCAGTATTTT. Amino acid sequence: CASSVEDSGTDTQYF. The chain combines TRBV9 with TRBJ2-3; TRBD1 might be the D (6 bases). The ends were cut back, 0 bases at V and 1 base at J, with 9 bases in the middle. CDR1 SGDLS and CDR2 YYNGEE come from the germline V gene. The CDR3 totals 15 residues.

CDR3 sequence reads: CASSALQVAEAFF. In nucleotides, the CDR3 is TGTGCCAGCTCAGCCCTACAGGTGGCCGAAGCTTTCTTT. The chain combines TRBV18 with TRBJ1-1, with D possibly being TRBD1 (5 bases). V gave up 5 bases and J gave up 8 bases, with 15 bases separating them. This CDR3 is built from 13 residues. Germline CDR1 reads KGHSH; CDR2 reads LQKENI.

This clonotype was picked up a small number of times. The chain combines TRBV10-3 with TRBJ1-1, with 7 bases fitting TRBD1. The CDR3 runs to 14 residues. Germline CDR1 and CDR2: ENHRY and SYGVKD. V shed 3 bases, J shed 2 bases, and the junction held 3 bases outside the gene matches. The CDR3 sequence: CAISDPGGNTEAFF. The CDR3 DNA reads as TGTGCCATCAGTGACCCAGGGGGTAACACTGAAGCTTTCTTT.

This clonotype was counted a few times. The chain joins TRBV20-1 to TRBJ2-3; the match to TRBD2 covers 14 bases. The CDR3 extends over 19 amino acids. V lost 3 bases and J lost 0; bases outside the gene matches: 11. Looked up from germline, CDR1 is DFQATT and CDR2 is SNEGSKA (reference sequence). CDR3 amino acids: CSARGMGTSGRGSTDTQYF. As DNA, the CDR3 is TGCAGTGCTAGGGGAATGGGGACTAGCGGGAGAGGGAGCACAGATACGCAGTATTTT.

This clonotype was detected a few times. The chain couples TRBV5-1 to TRBJ2-2; D unresolved. Germline assignment: CDR1 SGHRS and CDR2 YFSETQ. Trimming removed 0 bases at V and 6 bases at J, with 9 bases between. The CDR3 runs to 14 residues. This chain's CDR3 is CASSLGVPPGELFF. CDR3 coding DNA: TGCGCCAGCAGCTTGGGGGTCCCCCCCGGGGAGCTGTTTTTT.

V is TRBV7-9 and J is TRBJ2-7, with 7 bases identical to TRBD1. The ends lost 0 bases at V and 3 bases at J; junction bases unmatched: 5. Per germline, CDR1 SEHNR and CDR2 FQNEAQ (reference sequence). This CDR3 is built from 15 residues. The CDR3 nucleotides read TGTGCCAGCAGCTTAGCCCGGGACAGAGACTACGAGCAGTACGTC. It translates to CASSLARDRDYEQYV.

This clonotype appeared a few times. The genes are TRBV7-2 and TRBJ2-4, with 7 positions matching TRBD1. The CDR3 spans 14 residues. Germline CDR1 SGHTA, CDR2 FQGNSA. V trimming: 5 bases; J trimming: 4 bases; junction bases outside the gene matches: 5. CDR3 sequence reads: CASSPGQVKNIQYF. CDR3 nucleotides: TGTGCCAGCAGCCCAGGACAGGTTAAAAACATTCAGTACTTC.

This clonotype was seen many times. This chain joins TRBV10-3 and TRBJ2-1, with 9 positions matching TRBD1. Trimming removed 6 bases from V and 5 bases from J; junction bases left unmatched: 5. Germline V gives CDR1 ENHRY, CDR2 SYGVKD. This CDR3 is built from 14 residues. The CDR3 DNA sequence: TGTGCCATCAGGGGACAGGGAGAGGACAATGAGCAGTTCTTC. Protein product: CAIRGQGEDNEQFF.

This clonotype has more than one count but fewer than ten. V usage is TRBV6-2 or TRBV6-3 and J usage is TRBJ1-1, with D unresolved. The CDR3 covers 12 residues. CDR1 MNHEY and CDR2 SVGEGT come from the germline V gene. V lost 2 bases, J lost 5 bases, and 6 bases lay in between. CDR3 region: CASSYVGTEAFF. The CDR3 bases are TGTGCCAGCAGTTACGTCGGGACTGAAGCTTTCTTT.

The table lists this clonotype with a few counts. V gene TRBV20-1 combines with J gene TRBJ1-4; no clear D gene. The CDR3 loop spans 13 amino acids. Germline V gene lookup returns CDR1 DFQATT and CDR2 SNEGSKA (reference sequence). The V end was cut by 0 bases, the J end by 5 bases, with 7 bases between. CDR3 amino acids: CSARDLGNEKLFF. The DNA for the CDR3 is TGCAGTGCTAGAGATCTAGGGAATGAAAAACTGTTTTTT.

This clonotype appeared a few times. The chain employs TRBV4-1 and TRBJ1-5; 7 bases agree with TRBD1. CDR1 is MGHRA, CDR2 YSYEKL, per germline. The CDR3 consists of 16 residues. The J segment lost 2 bases and the V segment lost 3 bases, leaving 7 bases of the junction unmatched. The CDR3 here is CASSHPTGQGNQPQHF. The CDR3 DNA reads TGCGCCAGCAGCCACCCGACAGGGCAGGGCAATCAGCCCCAGCATTTT.

This chain uses TRBV5-1 with TRBJ2-1; D remains ambiguous. V lost 5 bases and J lost 3, with 15 bases in between. CDR1 is SGHRS and CDR2 is YFSETQ in the germline V gene. This CDR3 is 15 amino acids long. The CDR3 loop is CASSPIRVGYNEQFF. The CDR3, as DNA: TGCGCCAGCAGTCCGATTAGGGTGGGCTACAATGAGCAGTTCTTC.

This clonotype has more than one count but fewer than ten. This sequence joins TRBV5-1 and TRBJ2-2; perhaps TRBD1 as D (6 bases). V shed 0 bases and J shed 5 bases, with 8 bases lying between them. The CDR3 covers 14 residues. The germline V gene has CDR1 SGHRS and CDR2 YFSETQ. CDR3 protein: CASSLGQETGELFF. CDR3 bases: TGCGCCAGCAGCTTGGGACAGGAAACCGGGGAGCTGTTTTTT.

In this sample, this clonotype turned up a few times. The chain links TRBV5-5 to TRBJ2-2; D gene unclear. This CDR3 spans 14 amino acids. Germline V gene sequence: CDR1 SGHKS, CDR2 YYEKEE (reference sequence). The V end was cut by 0 bases, the J end by 6 bases, with 9 bases between. CDR3 coding DNA: TGTGCCAGCAGCTTGGAGTGGGTGTCCGGGGAGCTGTTTTTT. Translating gives CASSLEWVSGELFF.

The J gene is TRBJ1-1, the V gene TRBV27, with TRBD1 matching 8 bases. The CDR3 loop spans 16 amino acids. J gave up 8 bases and V 3 bases, and 14 bases lay outside the gene matches. Germline V lookup: CDR1 MNHEY, CDR2 SMNVEV (reference sequence). CDR3 sequence reads: CASSFIVGRGRWEAFF. The CDR3 DNA follows: TGTGCCAGCAGTTTTATTGTCGGCAGGGGGCGTTGGGAAGCTTTCTTT.

This clonotype was picked up a small number of times. This chain joins TRBV20-1 and TRBJ1-1; 7 bases map to TRBD1. Germline assignment: CDR1 DFQATT and CDR2 SNEGSKA (reference sequence). V was clipped by 0 bases and J by 3 bases; unmatched bases: 7. CDR3 length: 15 residues. The chain's CDR3 is CSARDRAGGDTEAFF. The CDR3 nucleotides are TGCAGTGCTAGAGATCGGGCAGGGGGAGACACTGAAGCTTTCTTT.

This rearrangement joins TRBV11-2 to TRBJ2-7, with 10 bases fitting TRBD2. This CDR3 is built from 15 residues. V was clipped by 5 bases and J by 4 bases; unmatched bases: 8. Germline V gives CDR1 SGHAT, CDR2 FQNNGV. For the CDR3, the DNA is TGTGCCAGCAGCAAACCGGGGACTAGCGAATACGAGCAGTACTTC. This encodes CASSKPGTSEYEQYF.

This clonotype was counted a few times. The V call is TRBV4-2, the J call TRBJ1-2; tentatively, D is TRBD1 (6 bases). Germline V gene sequence: CDR1 LGHNA, CDR2 YNFKEQ. Trimming stripped 8 bases from V and 8 bases from J, with 21 bases between. CDR3 size: 14 residues. The CDR3 DNA follows: TGTGCCAGCTGGGAGGGACACTGGGGTGACGGCTACACCTTC. Encoded protein: CASWEGHWGDGYTF.

The rearrangement uses TRBV28 and TRBJ2-7; weak D call: TRBD2 (6 bases). Germline values: CDR1 MDHEN, CDR2 SYDVKM. The CDR3 sequence is 13 residues long. Trimming cost V 1 base and J 5 bases, with 9 bases left between them. The CDR3 here is CASSLFPGDEQYV. The CDR3, as DNA: TGTGCCAGCAGTTTATTCCCGGGGGACGAGCAGTACGTC.

The table lists this clonotype with a few counts. The J gene is TRBJ2-2, the V gene TRBV7-2; TRBD1 or TRBD2 may be the D gene (5 bases each). The germline V gene has CDR1 SGHTA and CDR2 FQGNSA. The germline V and J ends were trimmed by 4 bases and 4 bases, with 16 bases remaining between them. The CDR3 totals 16 residues. The CDR3 coding sequence is TGTGCCAGCAGCTCCCAATGGGGGTCCGCCACCGGGGAGCTGTTTTTT. Protein: CASSSQWGSATGELFF.

A few counts support this clonotype. This rearrangement joins TRBV7-9 to TRBJ2-3; possible D gene TRBD1, 5 bases. Germline V CDR1 and CDR2: SEHNR, FQNEAQ (reference sequence). V was pared by 5 bases and J by 0 bases, with 12 bases between. This CDR3 contains 15 residues. In DNA, the CDR3 is TGTGCCAGCAGCCCCGGACACCCTAGCACAGATACGCAGTATTTT. It yields the protein CASSPGHPSTDTQYF.

The chain links TRBV20-1 to TRBJ1-1; no clear D gene. CDR3 length: 12 amino acids. Germline-derived CDR1 and CDR2 are DFQATT and SNEGSKA (reference sequence). Trimming left V 1 base short and J 0 bases short, with 3 bases between. The CDR3 loop is CSARGVNTEAFF. In DNA form, the CDR3 reads TGCAGTGCTAGAGGGGTGAACACTGAAGCTTTCTTT.

The chain employs TRBV10-3 and TRBJ2-1; 11 nucleotides line up with TRBD2. Germline CDR1 is ENHRY and CDR2 is SYGVKD. The CDR3 length is 13 residues. Unmatched junction bases numbered 4, after V lost 10 bases and J lost 5 bases. CDR3 amino acids: CATLAGGNNEQFF. The CDR3 region has the DNA TGTGCCACCCTAGCGGGGGGTAACAATGAGCAGTTCTTC.

The table lists this clonotype with a few counts. The gene calls are TRBV7-2 and TRBJ1-6; D may be TRBD1 (6 bases). The germline CDR1 and CDR2 sequences are SGHTA and FQGNSA. Trimming cost V 4 bases and J 7 bases, with 17 bases left between them. The CDR3 consists of 16 residues. CDR3 sequence reads: CASSYTGPSPNSPLHF. CDR3 DNA: TGTGCCAGCAGCTATACAGGGCCTTCTCCCAATTCACCCCTCCACTTT.

This clonotype has ten or more counts. The chain employs TRBV7-2 and TRBJ2-2; 9 nucleotides line up with TRBD1. Germline V gene sequence: CDR1 SGHTA, CDR2 FQGNSA. The CDR3 has 15 amino acids. Unmatched junction bases numbered 4, after V lost 3 bases and J lost 5 bases. The CDR3 DNA sequence: TGTGCCAGCAGCTTCGGGACAGGGACTACCGGGGAGCTGTTTTTT. It specifies CASSFGTGTTGELFF.